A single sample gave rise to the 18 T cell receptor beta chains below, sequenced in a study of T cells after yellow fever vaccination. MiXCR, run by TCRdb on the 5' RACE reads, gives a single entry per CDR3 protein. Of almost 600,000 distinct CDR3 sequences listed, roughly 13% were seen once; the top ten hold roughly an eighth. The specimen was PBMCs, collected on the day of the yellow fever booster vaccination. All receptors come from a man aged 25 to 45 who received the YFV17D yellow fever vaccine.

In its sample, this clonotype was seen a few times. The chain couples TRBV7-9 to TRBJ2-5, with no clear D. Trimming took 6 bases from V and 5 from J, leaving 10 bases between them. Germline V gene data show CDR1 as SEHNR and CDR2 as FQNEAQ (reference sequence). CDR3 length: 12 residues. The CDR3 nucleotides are TGTGCCAGCAGTTCGGAGATGGAGACCCAGTACTTC. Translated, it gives CASSSEMETQYF.

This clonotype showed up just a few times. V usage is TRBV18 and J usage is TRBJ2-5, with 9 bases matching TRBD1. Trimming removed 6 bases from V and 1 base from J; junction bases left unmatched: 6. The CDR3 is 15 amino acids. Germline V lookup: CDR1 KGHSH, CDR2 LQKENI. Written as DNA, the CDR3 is TGTGCCAGCTCGTATCAACAGGGGGCCCAAGAGACCCAGTACTTC. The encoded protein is CASSYQQGAQETQYF.

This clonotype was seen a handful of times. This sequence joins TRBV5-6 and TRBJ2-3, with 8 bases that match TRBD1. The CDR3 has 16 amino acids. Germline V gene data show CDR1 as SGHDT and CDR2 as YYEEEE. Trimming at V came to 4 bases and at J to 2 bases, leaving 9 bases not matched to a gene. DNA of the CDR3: TGTGCCAGCAGCCTACGGACAGGGCGAGACACAGATACGCAGTATTTT. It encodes CASSLRTGRDTDTQYF.

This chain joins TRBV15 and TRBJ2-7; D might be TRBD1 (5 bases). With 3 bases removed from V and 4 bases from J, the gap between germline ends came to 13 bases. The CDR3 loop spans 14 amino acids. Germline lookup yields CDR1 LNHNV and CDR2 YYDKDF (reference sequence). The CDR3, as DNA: TGTGCCACCAGCAGCTCGGACAACCAGTACGAGCAGTACTTC. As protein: CATSSSDNQYEQYF. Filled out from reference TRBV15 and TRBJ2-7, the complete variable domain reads DAMVIQNPRYQVTQFGKPVTLSCSQTLNHNVMYWYQQKSSQAPKLLFHYYDKDFNNEADTPDNFQSRRPNTSFCFLDIRSPGLGDTAMYLCATSSSDNQYEQYFGPGTRLTVT.

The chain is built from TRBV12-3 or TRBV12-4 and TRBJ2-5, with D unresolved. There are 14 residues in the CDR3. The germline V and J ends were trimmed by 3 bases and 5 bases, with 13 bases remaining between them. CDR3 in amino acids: CASSFKLGPETQYF. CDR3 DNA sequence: TGTGCCAGCAGTTTTAAGTTGGGCCCGGAGACCCAGTACTTC.

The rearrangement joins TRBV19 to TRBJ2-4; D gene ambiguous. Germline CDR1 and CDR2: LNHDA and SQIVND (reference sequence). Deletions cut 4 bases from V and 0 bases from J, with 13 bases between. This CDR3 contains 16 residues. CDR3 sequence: CASSKLTTLAKNIQYF. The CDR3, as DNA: TGTGCCAGTAGTAAGCTCACAACATTAGCCAAAAACATTCAGTACTTC.

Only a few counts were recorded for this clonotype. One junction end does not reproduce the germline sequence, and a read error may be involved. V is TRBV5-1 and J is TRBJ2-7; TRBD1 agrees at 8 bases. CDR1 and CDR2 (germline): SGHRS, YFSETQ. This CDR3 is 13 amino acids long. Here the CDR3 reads CASSLGAGTGWTF. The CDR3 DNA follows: TGCGCCAGCAGCTTGGGGGCCGGGACAGGTTGGACCTTC.

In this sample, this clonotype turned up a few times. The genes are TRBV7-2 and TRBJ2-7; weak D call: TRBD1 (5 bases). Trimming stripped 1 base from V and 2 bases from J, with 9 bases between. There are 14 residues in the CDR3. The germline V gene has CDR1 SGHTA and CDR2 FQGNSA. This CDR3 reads CASSLGQRAYEQYF. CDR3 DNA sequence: TGTGCCAGCAGCTTAGGACAGAGAGCCTACGAGCAGTACTTC.

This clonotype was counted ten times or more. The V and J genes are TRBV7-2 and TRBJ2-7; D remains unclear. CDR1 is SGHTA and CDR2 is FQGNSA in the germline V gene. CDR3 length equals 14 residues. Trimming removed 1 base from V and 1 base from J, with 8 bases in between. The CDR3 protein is CASSLVPGSYEQYF. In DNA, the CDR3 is TGTGCCAGCAGCTTAGTTCCGGGTTCCTACGAGCAGTACTTC.

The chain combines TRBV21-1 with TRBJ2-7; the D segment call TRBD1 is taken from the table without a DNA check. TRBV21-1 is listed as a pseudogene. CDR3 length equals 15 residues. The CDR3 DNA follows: TGTGCCAGCAGCACTGGACAGGATAGCTCCTACGAGCAGTACTTC. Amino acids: CASSTGQDSSYEQYF.

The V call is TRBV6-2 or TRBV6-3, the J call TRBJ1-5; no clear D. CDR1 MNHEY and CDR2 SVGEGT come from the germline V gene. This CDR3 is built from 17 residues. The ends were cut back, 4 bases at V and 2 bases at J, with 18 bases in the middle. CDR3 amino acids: CASSSLAMNRGNQPQHF. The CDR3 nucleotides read TGTGCCAGCAGTTCCTTGGCCATGAATAGGGGCAATCAGCCCCAGCATTTT.

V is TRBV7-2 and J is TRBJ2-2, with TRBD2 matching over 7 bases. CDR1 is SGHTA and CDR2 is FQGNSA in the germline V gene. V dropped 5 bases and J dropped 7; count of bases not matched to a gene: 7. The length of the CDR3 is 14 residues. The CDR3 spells CASSLRSSGGELFF. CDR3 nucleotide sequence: TGTGCCAGCAGCCTCCGCTCTAGCGGCGGGGAGCTGTTTTTT.

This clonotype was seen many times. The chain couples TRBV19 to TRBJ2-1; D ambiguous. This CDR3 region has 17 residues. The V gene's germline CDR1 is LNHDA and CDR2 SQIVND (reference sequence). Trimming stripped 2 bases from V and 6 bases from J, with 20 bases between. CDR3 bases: TGTGCCAGTAGTATACGTGGACCCTGGACGGGTACCAATGAGCAGTTCTTC. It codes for CASSIRGPWTGTNEQFF.

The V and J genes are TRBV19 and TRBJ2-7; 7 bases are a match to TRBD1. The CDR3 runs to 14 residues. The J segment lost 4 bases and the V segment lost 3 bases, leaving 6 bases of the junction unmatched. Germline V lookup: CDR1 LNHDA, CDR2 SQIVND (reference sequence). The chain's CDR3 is CASSIGDRSYEQYF. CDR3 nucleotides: TGTGCCAGTAGTATTGGGGACAGAAGTTACGAGCAGTACTTC.

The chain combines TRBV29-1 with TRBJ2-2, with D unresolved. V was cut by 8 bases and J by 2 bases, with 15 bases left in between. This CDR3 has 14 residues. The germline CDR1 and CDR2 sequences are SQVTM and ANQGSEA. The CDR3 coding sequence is TGCAGCTACTTCGACGGAGAAAACACCGGGGAGCTGTTTTTT. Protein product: CSYFDGENTGELFF.

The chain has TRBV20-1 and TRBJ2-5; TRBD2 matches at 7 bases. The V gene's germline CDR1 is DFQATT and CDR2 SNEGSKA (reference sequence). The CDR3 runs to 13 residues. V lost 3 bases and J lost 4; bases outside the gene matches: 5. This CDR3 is CSASRAGAETQYF. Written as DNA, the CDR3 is TGCAGTGCTAGTCGGGCGGGAGCAGAGACCCAGTACTTC.

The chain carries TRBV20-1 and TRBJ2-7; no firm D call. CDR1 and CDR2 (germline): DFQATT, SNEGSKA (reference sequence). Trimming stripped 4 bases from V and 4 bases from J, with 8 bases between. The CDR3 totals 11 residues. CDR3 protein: CSAKVGYEQYF. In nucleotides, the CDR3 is TGCAGTGCTAAAGTCGGATACGAGCAGTACTTC.

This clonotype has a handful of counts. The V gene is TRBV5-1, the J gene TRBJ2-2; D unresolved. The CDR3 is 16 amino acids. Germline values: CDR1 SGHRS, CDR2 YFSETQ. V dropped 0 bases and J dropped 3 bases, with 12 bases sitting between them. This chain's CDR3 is CASSLARVGYTGELFF. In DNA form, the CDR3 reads TGCGCCAGCAGCTTGGCCCGGGTTGGGTACACCGGGGAGCTGTTTTTT. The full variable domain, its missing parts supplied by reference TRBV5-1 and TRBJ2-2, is KAGVTQTPRYLIKTRGQQVTLSCSPISGHRSVSWYQQTPGQGLQFLFEYFSETQRNKGNFPGRFSGRQFSNSRSEMNVSTLELGDSALYLCASSLARVGYTGELFFGEGSRLTVL.